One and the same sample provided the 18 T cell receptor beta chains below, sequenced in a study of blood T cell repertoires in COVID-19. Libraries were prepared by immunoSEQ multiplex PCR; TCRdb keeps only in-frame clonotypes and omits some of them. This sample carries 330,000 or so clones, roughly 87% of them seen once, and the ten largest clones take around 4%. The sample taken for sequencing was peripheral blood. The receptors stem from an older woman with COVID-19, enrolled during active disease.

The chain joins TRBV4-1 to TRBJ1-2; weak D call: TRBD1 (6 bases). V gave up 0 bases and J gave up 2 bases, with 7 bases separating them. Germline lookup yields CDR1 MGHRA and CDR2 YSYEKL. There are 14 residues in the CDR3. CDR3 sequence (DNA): TGCGCCAGCAGCCAAGATGACAGGAACTATGGCTACACCTTC. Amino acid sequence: CASSQDDRNYGYTF.

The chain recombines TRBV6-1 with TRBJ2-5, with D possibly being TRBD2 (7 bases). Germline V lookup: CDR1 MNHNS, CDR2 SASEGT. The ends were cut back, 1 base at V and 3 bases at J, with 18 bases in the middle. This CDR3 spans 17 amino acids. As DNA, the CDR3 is TGTGCCAGCAGTGAAGGGATAAGGAGGGGGGGGGAAGAGACCCAGTACTTC. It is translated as CASSEGIRRGGEETQYF.

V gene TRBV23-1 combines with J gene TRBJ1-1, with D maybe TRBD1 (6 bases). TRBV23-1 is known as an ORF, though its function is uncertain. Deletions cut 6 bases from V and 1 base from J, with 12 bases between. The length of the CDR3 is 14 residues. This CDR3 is CASRDGQTNTEAFF. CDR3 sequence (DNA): TGCGCCAGCAGGGACGGACAGACGAACACTGAAGCTTTCTTT.

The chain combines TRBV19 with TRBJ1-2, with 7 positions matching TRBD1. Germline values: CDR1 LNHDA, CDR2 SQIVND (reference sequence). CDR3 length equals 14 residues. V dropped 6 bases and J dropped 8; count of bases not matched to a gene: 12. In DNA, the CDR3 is TGTGCCAGTAGAGCTCCAGGGGGGTTGCGGGGCTACACCTTC. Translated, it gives CASRAPGGLRGYTF.

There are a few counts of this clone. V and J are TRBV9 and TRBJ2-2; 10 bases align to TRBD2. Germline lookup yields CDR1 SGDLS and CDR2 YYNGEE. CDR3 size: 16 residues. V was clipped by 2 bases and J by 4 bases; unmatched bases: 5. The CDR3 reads CASSVSGGAGTGELFF. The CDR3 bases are TGTGCCAGCAGCGTGAGCGGGGGGGCCGGCACCGGGGAGCTGTTTTTT.

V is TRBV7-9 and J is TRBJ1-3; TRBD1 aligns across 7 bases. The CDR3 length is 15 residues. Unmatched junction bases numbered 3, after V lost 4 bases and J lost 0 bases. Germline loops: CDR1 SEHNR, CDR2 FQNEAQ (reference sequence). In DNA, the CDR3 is TGTGCCAGCAGCTCGGGACAGTTCTCTGGAAACACCATATATTTT. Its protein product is CASSSGQFSGNTIYF.

CDR3 loop: CASSLTGPGTGLNTEAFF. CDR3 DNA: TGTGCCAGCAGCTTAACCGGTCCCGGGACAGGGCTCAACACTGAAGCTTTCTTT. V gene TRBV7-3 combines with J gene TRBJ1-1; 9 bases are shared with TRBD1. This CDR3 is built from 18 residues. Germline V gene lookup returns CDR1 SGHTA and CDR2 FQGTGA. V shed 0 bases and J 2 bases; nucleotides not matched to a gene: 10.

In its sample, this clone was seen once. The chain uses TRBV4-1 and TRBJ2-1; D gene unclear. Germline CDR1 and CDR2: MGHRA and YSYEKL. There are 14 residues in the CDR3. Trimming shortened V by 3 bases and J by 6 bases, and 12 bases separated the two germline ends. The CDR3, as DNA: TGCGCCAGCAGCCAGGTGGGTGAGGCCAATGAGCAGTTCTTC. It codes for CASSQVGEANEQFF.

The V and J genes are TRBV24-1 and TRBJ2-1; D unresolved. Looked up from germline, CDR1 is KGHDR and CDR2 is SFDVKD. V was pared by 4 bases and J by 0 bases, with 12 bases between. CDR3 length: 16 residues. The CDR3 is CATSEPTPSSYNEQFF. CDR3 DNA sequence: TGTGCCACCAGTGAGCCGACTCCGAGCTCCTACAATGAGCAGTTCTTC.

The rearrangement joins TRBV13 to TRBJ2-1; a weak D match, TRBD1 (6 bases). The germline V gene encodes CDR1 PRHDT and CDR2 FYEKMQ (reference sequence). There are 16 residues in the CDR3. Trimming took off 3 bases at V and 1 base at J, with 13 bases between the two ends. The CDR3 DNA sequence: TGTGCCAGCAGCTTCGCACAGGGTGGTTCCTACAATGAGCAGTTCTTC. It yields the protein CASSFAQGGSYNEQFF.

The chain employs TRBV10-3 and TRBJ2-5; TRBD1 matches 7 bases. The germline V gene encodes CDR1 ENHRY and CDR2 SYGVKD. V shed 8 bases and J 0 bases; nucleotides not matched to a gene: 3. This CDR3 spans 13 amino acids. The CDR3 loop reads CAIGGQHQETQYF. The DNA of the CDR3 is TGTGCCATCGGGGGACAGCACCAAGAGACCCAGTACTTC.

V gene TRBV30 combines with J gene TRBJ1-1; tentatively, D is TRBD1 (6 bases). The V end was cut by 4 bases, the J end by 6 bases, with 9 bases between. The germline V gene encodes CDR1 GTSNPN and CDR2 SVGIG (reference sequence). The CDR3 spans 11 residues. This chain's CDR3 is CAWTGAAEAFF. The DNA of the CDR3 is TGTGCCTGGACAGGGGCGGCTGAAGCTTTCTTT.

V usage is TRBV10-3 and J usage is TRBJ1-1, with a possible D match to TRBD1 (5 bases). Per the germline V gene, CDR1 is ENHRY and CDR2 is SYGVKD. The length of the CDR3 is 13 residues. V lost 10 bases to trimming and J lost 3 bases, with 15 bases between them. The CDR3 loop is CANKAGVHTEAFF. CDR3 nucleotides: TGTGCCAATAAGGCGGGGGTACACACTGAAGCTTTCTTT.

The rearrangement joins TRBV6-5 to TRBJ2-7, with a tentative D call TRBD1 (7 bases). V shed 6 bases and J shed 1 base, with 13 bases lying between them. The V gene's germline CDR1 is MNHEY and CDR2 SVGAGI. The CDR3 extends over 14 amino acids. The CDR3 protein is CASSLGGQSYEQYF. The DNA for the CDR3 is TGTGCCAGCAGCCTCGGGGGACAGTCCTACGAGCAGTACTTC.

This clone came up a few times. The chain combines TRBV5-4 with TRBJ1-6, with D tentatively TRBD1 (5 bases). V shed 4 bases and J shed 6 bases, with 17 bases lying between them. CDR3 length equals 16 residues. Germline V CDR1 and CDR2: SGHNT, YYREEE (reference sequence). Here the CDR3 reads CASSPELGRGNSPLHF. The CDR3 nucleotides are TGTGCCAGCAGCCCGGAGTTGGGGAGGGGTAATTCACCCCTCCACTTT.

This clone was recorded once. In DNA form, the CDR3 reads TGCGCCAGCAGCTTTCTAGCGGGGGGGAACTACGAGCAGTACTTC. It is translated as CASSFLAGGNYEQYF. V is TRBV5-1 and J is TRBJ2-7; TRBD2 matches 12 bases. V lost 2 bases and J lost 3; bases outside the gene matches: 3. The germline V gene encodes CDR1 SGHRS and CDR2 YFSETQ. This CDR3 has 15 residues.

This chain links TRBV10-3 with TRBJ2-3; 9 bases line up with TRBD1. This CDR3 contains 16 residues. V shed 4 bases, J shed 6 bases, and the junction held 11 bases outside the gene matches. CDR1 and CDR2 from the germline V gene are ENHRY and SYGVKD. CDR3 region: CAISAHRDREKDTQYF. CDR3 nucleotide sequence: TGTGCCATCAGTGCCCACAGGGACAGGGAGAAGGATACGCAGTATTTT.

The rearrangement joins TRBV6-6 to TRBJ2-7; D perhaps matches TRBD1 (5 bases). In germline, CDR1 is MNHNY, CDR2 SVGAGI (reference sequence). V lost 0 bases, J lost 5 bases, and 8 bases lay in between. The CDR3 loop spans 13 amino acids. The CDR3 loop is CASSYSGQNEQYF. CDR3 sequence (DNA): TGTGCCAGCAGTTACTCGGGGCAGAACGAGCAGTACTTC.